The 2 T cell receptor beta chains presented below share a single source sample, sequenced in a study of T-cell reconstitution after alpha-beta-depleted transplantation in children. Researchers prepared the TCRbeta library using unique molecular identifiers, the study reports. TCRdb analysed the PCR reads with MiXCR anew, one entry per CDR3 protein. The table lists over 400,000 distinct CDR3 sequences, under 15% of them singletons, with less than 6.5% in the top ten. Specimen: PBMCs from the stem cell graft donor, collected from the stem cell graft. The receptors were sampled from a human donor who donated a stem cell graft to a child with combined immunodeficiency.

This chain links TRBV19 with TRBJ2-2; 7 bases map to TRBD2. V was clipped by 2 bases and J by 4 bases; unmatched bases: 16. The CDR3 spans 19 residues. The germline CDR1 and CDR2 sequences are LNHDA and SQIVND (reference sequence). Here the CDR3 reads CASSITAWEWEGTTGELFF. Written as DNA, the CDR3 is TGTGCCAGTAGTATAACCGCCTGGGAGTGGGAGGGTACCACCGGGGAGCTGTTTTTT.

There are a few counts of this clonotype. V is TRBV30 and J is TRBJ1-5; D gene unclear. CDR3 length equals 14 residues. Germline assignment: CDR1 GTSNPN and CDR2 SVGIG (reference sequence). Trimming shortened V by 2 bases and J by 4 bases, and 12 bases separated the two germline ends. The CDR3 nucleotides are TGTGCCTGGAGTTCCACCGAGATGAATCAGCCCCAGCATTTT. Protein sequence: CAWSSTEMNQPQHF.